This T cell receptor beta chain was identified during a study of T cell clonotyping in hematopoietic cell transplantation. The overall study: Recipient samples before transplant were obtained post-cytoreduction.

TCRdb keeps only in-frame clones here, not all; method: immunoSEQ multiplex PCR. In the table there are tens of thousands of clones, roughly 80% of which are singletons. Germline assignment: CDR1 LGHNA and CDR2 YSLEER. The CDR3 length is 14 residues. V was trimmed by 1 base and J by 8 bases, leaving 14 bases between them. Regarding the study as a whole: Graft donor and pretransplant recipient Inverse Simpson Index values predicted broader posttransplant TCR diversity. CD4 and CD8 repertoire contributions could not be separated without sorting. Recipient TCR diversity dropped after transplant; expanded clonotypes rose from day 30 to 180.

This clone was seen just once. What it recognizes is unknown. As to time point: recipient sample about 28 days before transplant, after cytoreduction. The gene calls are TRBV4-3 and TRBJ1-2, with D unresolved. The TCR originated in a man aged 55 to 70 with myelodysplastic syndrome. Some clones in this sample may be carry-over from other donors' samples. The sample consisted of peripheral blood mononuclear cells, taken before stem cell transplant. CDR3 residues: CASSQAAGSFGYTF. The CDR3 region has the DNA TGCGCCAGCAGCCAAGCGGCAGGCTCTTTCGGCTACACCTTC.